The 26 T cell receptor beta chains given below trace back to one sample, sequenced in a study of T cell responses to AZD1222 COVID-19 vaccine (dated by TCRdb to about 2021). Library construction relied on the immunoSEQ multiplex PCR assay. The table comes from immuneACCESS by way of TCRdb, which keeps in-frame sequences with V and J called. Part of the clones is missing from these tables; in studies checked, under half for an unresolved V gene and the rest for unknown reasons. This sample gives roughly 190,000 clones in total; about 89% of them show up just once. Approximately 3.4% of the sample is taken by the ten largest. Taken with the paper, the label for time point translates to: about 28 days (+/-7) after the second vaccine dose. This specimen consisted of peripheral blood, obtained 28 days after the second AZD1222 dose. Source of these receptors: an adult who received the AZD1222 COVID-19 vaccine.

The gene calls are TRBV11-2 and TRBJ2-7; 15 bases are shared with TRBD2. Germline values: CDR1 SGHAT, CDR2 FQNNGV. V lost 6 bases, J lost 2 bases, and 5 bases stayed unmatched. CDR3 length equals 16 residues. The CDR3 loop is CASRHRTSGRAYEQYF. Written as DNA, the CDR3 is TGTGCCAGCAGACACCGGACTAGCGGGAGGGCCTACGAGCAGTACTTC.

In its sample, this clone was seen a few times. This chain uses TRBV30 with TRBJ2-3; D perhaps matches TRBD2 (5 bases). The CDR3 sequence is 15 residues long. Germline values: CDR1 GTSNPN, CDR2 SVGIG (reference sequence). Trimming shortened V by 0 bases and J by 4 bases, and 14 bases separated the two germline ends. In DNA form, the CDR3 reads TGTGCCTGGAGTGTGGGCGGGTCTGAGGCAGATACGCAGTATTTT. Residues: CAWSVGGSEADTQYF.

The V and J genes are TRBV24-1 and TRBJ2-3, with 9 bases aligning to TRBD1. Trimming at V came to 6 bases and at J to 8 bases, leaving 11 bases not matched to a gene. Germline assignment: CDR1 KGHDR and CDR2 SFDVKD. CDR3 length: 15 residues. The CDR3 loop reads CATSPHGTGMGTQYF. The DNA for the CDR3 is TGTGCCACCAGTCCCCACGGGACAGGGATGGGTACGCAGTATTTT.

The V gene is TRBV7-2, the J gene TRBJ1-1; TRBD1 might be the D (6 bases). The germline CDR1 and CDR2 sequences are SGHTA and FQGNSA. This CDR3 contains 13 residues. The germline V and J ends were trimmed by 4 bases and 8 bases, with 14 bases remaining between them. CDR3 loop: CASSSAPDREAFF. The CDR3 nucleotides read TGTGCCAGCAGCTCCGCTCCCGACAGGGAAGCTTTCTTT.

The chain has TRBV5-1 and TRBJ1-4, with D perhaps TRBD1 (6 bases). With 0 bases removed from V and 5 bases from J, the gap between germline ends came to 11 bases. The CDR3 has 15 residues. Germline V lookup: CDR1 SGHRS, CDR2 YFSETQ. The CDR3 sequence is CASSLEGGWNEKLFF. The CDR3 nucleotides are TGCGCCAGCAGCTTGGAGGGGGGCTGGAATGAAAAACTGTTTTTT. The full variable domain, completed using reference TRBV5-1 and TRBJ1-4, is KAGVTQTPRYLIKTRGQQVTLSCSPISGHRSVSWYQQTPGQGLQFLFEYFSETQRNKGNFPGRFSGRQFSNSRSEMNVSTLELGDSALYLCASSLEGGWNEKLFFGSGTQLSVL.

The chain has TRBV7-2 and TRBJ1-2, with 7 bases aligning to TRBD1. The V segment lost 10 bases and the J segment 5 bases; nucleotides outside the gene matches: 7. Germline V CDR1 and CDR2: SGHTA, FQGNSA. CDR3 length: 12 residues. CDR3 residues: CAIGTALYGYTF. CDR3 bases: TGTGCCATCGGGACAGCACTATATGGCTACACCTTC.

As DNA, the CDR3 is TGTGCCAGCAGCTTACTAGCGACGGAACGGTTCAATGAGCAGTTCTTC. Residues: CASSLLATERFNEQFF. This rearrangement joins TRBV11-2 to TRBJ2-1, with D perhaps TRBD2 (6 bases). Germline CDR1 is SGHAT and CDR2 is FQNNGV. The ends were cut back, 2 bases at V and 6 bases at J, with 17 bases in the middle. The CDR3 is 16 residues long.

The V gene is TRBV5-1, the J gene TRBJ2-3; D is undetermined. Trimming removed 2 bases at V and 6 bases at J, with 7 bases between. The CDR3 totals 12 residues. Germline CDR1 is SGHRS and CDR2 is YFSETQ. This CDR3 reads CASSFSGDTQYF. As DNA, the CDR3 is TGCGCCAGCAGCTTTTCAGGCGATACGCAGTATTTT.

The chain links TRBV6-5 to TRBJ2-2; D might be TRBD2 (6 bases). In germline, CDR1 is MNHEY, CDR2 SVGAGI. This CDR3 has 13 amino acids. The V gene lost 6 bases and the J gene lost 4 bases, with 9 bases spanning the gap. CDR3 amino acids: CASRQGGTGELFF. The CDR3 DNA is TGTGCCAGCAGGCAGGGAGGCACCGGGGAGCTGTTTTTT.

About this clone: This specimen includes other DNA sequences encoding the same CDR3. This chain links TRBV5-1 with TRBJ2-1; tentatively, D is TRBD1 (6 bases). Trimming stripped 4 bases from V and 7 bases from J, with 9 bases between. The CDR3 extends over 12 amino acids. The germline V gene has CDR1 SGHRS and CDR2 YFSETQ. CDR3 amino acids: CASSLQGNEQFF. CDR3 nucleotides: TGCGCCAGCAGCCTACAGGGAAATGAGCAGTTCTTC. Variable domain in full (rest from reference TRBV5-1 and TRBJ2-1): KAGVTQTPRYLIKTRGQQVTLSCSPISGHRSVSWYQQTPGQGLQFLFEYFSETQRNKGNFPGRFSGRQFSNSRSEMNVSTLELGDSALYLCASSLQGNEQFFGPGTRLTVL.

The V call is TRBV6-5, the J call TRBJ2-1; 7 bases match TRBD1. With 2 bases clipped from V and 14 bases from J, the junction kept 9 bases outside the gene matches. Germline V CDR1 and CDR2: MNHEY, SVGAGI. This CDR3 has 13 residues. In DNA form, the CDR3 reads TGTGCCAGCAGTTACCAGACAGGGACAGTCGAGTTCTTC. Translated, it gives CASSYQTGTVEFF.

In its sample, this clone was seen once. The chain combines TRBV2 with TRBJ1-3; D not certain. Germline CDR1 SNHLY, CDR2 FYNNEI. Trimming shortened V by 10 bases and J by 0 bases, and 10 bases separated the two germline ends. The CDR3 loop spans 13 amino acids. CDR3 amino acids: CATQEGSGNTIYF. Here the CDR3 DNA reads TGTGCCACCCAGGAAGGCTCTGGAAACACCATATATTTT.

V usage is TRBV2 and J usage is TRBJ1-1; D unclear. CDR1 is SNHLY and CDR2 is FYNNEI in the germline V gene. The CDR3 runs 13 residues. Trimming cost V 5 bases and J 0 bases, with 7 bases left between them. The chain's CDR3 is CASSQRLNTEAFF. The CDR3 DNA follows: TGTGCCAGCAGTCAACGGCTGAACACTGAAGCTTTCTTT.

This sequence joins TRBV12-3 or TRBV12-4 and TRBJ2-6; no firm D call. V dropped 10 bases and J dropped 2 bases, with 6 bases sitting between them. CDR3 length: 12 residues. The CDR3 reads CATLPGANVLTF. The CDR3 bases are TGTGCCACCCTACCTGGGGCCAACGTCCTGACTTTC.

The chain links TRBV15 to TRBJ1-1, with a weak D call TRBD1 (5 bases). Germline CDR1 reads LNHNV; CDR2 reads YYDKDF (reference sequence). V was cut by 0 bases and J by 3 bases, with 8 bases left in between. This CDR3 region has 14 residues. The CDR3 loop is CATSRDRGHTEAFF. Written as DNA, the CDR3 is TGTGCCACCAGCAGAGATCGGGGACACACTGAAGCTTTCTTT.

The rearrangement joins TRBV27 to TRBJ1-6; 10 bases map to TRBD1. CDR3 length equals 15 residues. J gave up 10 bases and V 4 bases, and 7 bases lay outside the gene matches. Germline lookup yields CDR1 MNHEY and CDR2 SMNVEV (reference sequence). CDR3 protein: CASSYRDRGKSPLHF. In DNA form, the CDR3 reads TGTGCCAGCAGTTACCGGGACAGGGGTAAATCACCCCTCCACTTT.

The rearrangement links TRBV5-1 to TRBJ1-3; 9 bases align to TRBD1. Unmatched junction bases numbered 10, after V lost 3 bases and J lost 6 bases. The CDR3 has 16 amino acids. Per germline, CDR1 SGHRS and CDR2 YFSETQ. The CDR3: CASSSEHRGLENTIYF. CDR3 nucleotides: TGCGCCAGCAGCTCAGAACACAGGGGGCTCGAAAACACCATATATTTT.

The chain uses TRBV7-9 and TRBJ1-5; the match to TRBD1 covers 10 bases. The CDR3 has 18 residues. J was trimmed by 7 bases and V by 5 bases; bases with no gene match: 17. Germline lookup yields CDR1 SEHNR and CDR2 FQNEAQ (reference sequence). The CDR3 sequence: CASSLGTGVNKEGQPQHF. CDR3 nucleotide sequence: TGTGCCAGCAGCCTGGGGACAGGGGTTAATAAAGAAGGGCAGCCCCAGCATTTT. The entire variable domain, with the rest obtained from reference TRBV7-9 and TRBJ1-5, is as follows: DTGVSQNPRHKITKRGQNVTFRCDPISEHNRLYWYRQTLGQGPEFLTYFQNEAQLEKSRLLSDRFSAERPKGSFSTLEIQRTEQGDSAMYLCASSLGTGVNKEGQPQHFGDGTRLSIL.

The chain uses TRBV5-4 and TRBJ1-2, with D maybe TRBD1 (5 bases). The V and J ends lost 1 base and 4 bases respectively, with 14 bases between them. There are 15 residues in the CDR3. Germline values: CDR1 SGHNT, CDR2 YYREEE (reference sequence). DNA of the CDR3: TGTGCCAGCAGCTTGCCCGGGACGGGAGTCTATGGCTACACCTTC. Translating it yields CASSLPGTGVYGYTF.

This clone was recorded once. This chain uses TRBV6-2 or TRBV6-3 with TRBJ2-3; TRBD2 matches 12 bases. From germline, CDR1 is MNHEY and CDR2 SVGEGT. Trimming at V came to 6 bases and at J to 0 bases, leaving 4 bases not matched to a gene. The CDR3 runs to 16 residues. The DNA for the CDR3 is TGTGCCAGCAGCCCCGGACTAGCGGGAAGCACAGATACGCAGTATTTT. This translates into CASSPGLAGSTDTQYF.

The V call is TRBV19, the J call TRBJ2-1, with TRBD1 matching over 11 bases. The V segment lost 1 base and the J segment 10 bases; nucleotides outside the gene matches: 6. In germline, CDR1 is LNHDA, CDR2 SQIVND (reference sequence). This CDR3 region has 15 residues. CDR3 sequence (DNA): TGTGCCAGTAGTATAGGCGGACAGGGGGCGCGGGAGCAGTTCTTC. Protein sequence: CASSIGGQGAREQFF. Based on the CDR3 plus reference TRBV19 and TRBJ2-1, the full variable domain is DGGITQSPKYLFRKEGQNVTLSCEQNLNHDAMYWYRQDPGQGLRLIYYSQIVNDFQKGDIAEGYSVSREKKESFPLTVTSAQKNPTAFYLCASSIGGQGAREQFFGPGTRLTVL.

This clone was counted a single time. The V and J genes are TRBV24-1 and TRBJ1-5; 8 nucleotides agree with TRBD1. The CDR3 loop spans 13 amino acids. Germline-derived CDR1 and CDR2 are KGHDR and SFDVKD. J was trimmed by 5 bases and V by 10 bases; bases with no gene match: 6. The CDR3 loop is CATQDRVDQPQHF. Here the CDR3 DNA reads TGTGCCACTCAGGACAGGGTTGATCAGCCCCAGCATTTT.

This clone was seen more than once but under ten times. V usage is TRBV2 and J usage is TRBJ1-2; TRBD1 matches 8 bases. The CDR3 is 13 amino acids. V shed 9 bases and J 7 bases; nucleotides not matched to a gene: 10. Germline values: CDR1 SNHLY, CDR2 FYNNEI. The CDR3 bases are TGTGCCAGTAGACAGGGGAGGACTATTGGCTACACCTTC. The encoded protein is CASRQGRTIGYTF.

The rearrangement uses TRBV5-1 and TRBJ1-6; 8 nucleotides line up with TRBD1. The CDR3 consists of 16 residues. Germline-derived CDR1 and CDR2 are SGHRS and YFSETQ. V gave up 2 bases and J gave up 6 bases; unmatched junction bases: 7. The CDR3 is CASSFGRQGTNSPLHF. The CDR3 bases are TGCGCCAGCAGCTTTGGCCGACAGGGGACTAATTCACCCCTCCACTTT.

V is TRBV4-2 and J is TRBJ2-7; possibly TRBD2 for D (6 bases). Trimming pared 4 bases from V and 0 bases from J, leaving 16 bases between. CDR1 is LGHNA, CDR2 YNFKEQ, per germline. The CDR3 contains 16 residues. DNA of the CDR3: TGTGCCAGCAGCCTAGAGGGGACTTTGAGCTCCTACGAGCAGTACTTC. Protein: CASSLEGTLSSYEQYF.

This clone was seen only a few times. V and J are TRBV4-1 and TRBJ1-3; D uncertain. The V and J ends lost 4 bases and 0 bases respectively, with 10 bases between them. The CDR3 spans 15 residues. Germline V gene sequence: CDR1 MGHRA, CDR2 YSYEKL. CDR3 DNA sequence: TGCGCCAGCAGCCGAGCCCGGGGCTCTGGAAACACCATATATTTT. Translating it yields CASSRARGSGNTIYF.